This TCR beta chain was recorded in a study of blood T cells in healthy people across ages. Per sample, no less than 5 micrograms of total RNA were extracted. Together with a sample-barcoded 5' primer, a J-beta primer mix was included in a second PCR lasting about 7 to 12 cycles. TCRdb ran MiXCR on the 5' RACE reads and lists one entry per CDR3 protein. Altogether hundreds of thousands of distinct CDR3 sequences are present, approximately 49% being singletons, with the ten largest covering roughly 34%. In regard to this clonotype: Its specificity is unknown.

Study results and caveats: A roughly linear age-dependent decrease characterized TCR beta diversity per million T cells. Higher diversity and more naive CD4+ cells were features of long-lived donors, compared to aged donors.

The germline V gene has CDR1 SGHAT and CDR2 FQNNGV. The CDR3 length is 14 residues. V lost 5 bases to trimming and J lost 2 bases; unmatched junction nucleotides: 5. The source of this sequence is an older woman in good health. The J gene is TRBJ2-5, the V gene TRBV11-2; 7 bases fit TRBD2. Sequenced sample: blood. The CDR3 nucleotides are TGTGCCAGCAGCCCCCGGACTAGTCAAGAGACCCAGTACTTC. Its protein is CASSPRTSQETQYF.